Shown below are 20 T cell receptor beta chains from a single sample sequenced in a study of cytomegalovirus exposure and HLA in healthy donors. Researchers ran the PCR with 60 Vbeta and 13 Jbeta primers. This table comes from immunoSEQ multiplex PCR, and its TCRdb copy is limited to in-frame clones, with some not included. In the table there are 200,000 or so clones, 82% of which are singletons. The sequenced sample was PBMCs. Receptors originate from a woman aged 18-35 years in good health and CMV-seronegative.

This clone was observed once. V gene TRBV28 combines with J gene TRBJ2-3; weak D call: TRBD2 (5 bases). The CDR3 covers 18 residues. Germline CDR1 reads MDHEN; CDR2 reads SYDVKM. Trimming left V 3 bases short and J 0 bases short, with 19 bases between. The CDR3 DNA is TGTGCCAGCAGTTTTGGTCTAGCAGACGATACTAGCACAGATACGCAGTATTTT. This encodes CASSFGLADDTSTDTQYF.

The gene calls are TRBV4-1 and TRBJ2-1, with 7 bases that match TRBD2. V lost 0 bases and J lost 2; bases outside the gene matches: 1. The CDR3 runs 15 residues. The germline CDR1 and CDR2 sequences are MGHRA and YSYEKL. The CDR3 DNA follows: TGCGCCAGCAGCCAAGATGGGACTACCTACAATGAGCAGTTCTTC. This gives the protein CASSQDGTTYNEQFF.

The rearrangement uses TRBV5-1 and TRBJ2-5, with TRBD2 matching 8 bases. Germline lookup yields CDR1 SGHRS and CDR2 YFSETQ. Unmatched junction bases numbered 9, after V lost 4 bases and J lost 1 base. CDR3 length: 16 amino acids. This CDR3 is CASSLRWRGAQETQYF. The CDR3 nucleotides read TGCGCCAGCAGCCTCAGGTGGCGGGGGGCCCAAGAGACCCAGTACTTC.

The chain recombines TRBV6-5 with TRBJ1-1, with TRBD1 as a possible D gene (5 bases). Germline V gives CDR1 MNHEY, CDR2 SVGAGI. V was trimmed by 5 bases and J by 4 bases, leaving 14 bases between them. CDR3 length: 14 amino acids. The CDR3 sequence is CASSRDSLRTEAFF. The DNA for the CDR3 is TGTGCCAGCAGTCGCGACAGTTTGCGCACTGAAGCTTTCTTT.

The gene calls are TRBV7-2 and TRBJ2-5, with D perhaps TRBD2 (6 bases). The closer fit of TRBJ2-7 to the DNA end suggests the J call may be wrong. The CDR3 contains 17 residues. CDR1 and CDR2 from the germline V gene are SGHTA and FQGNSA. CDR3 coding DNA: TGTGCCAGCAGCTTAGGCCCCGGACGGGGGACCGCCTACGAGCAGTACTTC. Translated, it gives CASSLGPGRGTAYEQYF.

The chain has TRBV14 and TRBJ2-3; TRBD2 aligns across 7 bases. Per germline, CDR1 SGHDN and CDR2 FVKESK. The CDR3 sequence is 16 residues long. Trimming took 0 bases from V and 0 from J; bases not matched to a gene: 3. The CDR3 nucleotides read TGTGCCAGCAGCCAAGATCGACTAGCCAGCACAGATACGCAGTATTTT. Translation: CASSQDRLASTDTQYF.

The chain uses TRBV7-8 and TRBJ1-4, with 7 positions matching TRBD1. This CDR3 has 14 amino acids. CDR1 SGHVS and CDR2 FQNEAQ come from the germline V gene. Unmatched junction bases numbered 7, after V lost 6 bases and J lost 6 bases. This CDR3 reads CASRPGQADEKLFF. CDR3 coding DNA: TGTGCCAGCAGGCCCGGACAGGCGGATGAAAAACTGTTTTTT.

The genes are TRBV7-6 and TRBJ2-5; possibly TRBD1 for D (5 bases). The ends were cut back, 8 bases at V and 3 bases at J, with 22 bases in the middle. The CDR3 spans 16 residues. Germline loops: CDR1 SGHVS, CDR2 FNYEAQ. The CDR3 DNA follows: TGTGCCAGCGATTTAGGGCAGGGCCCTGTGGAAGAGACCCAGTACTTC. Translated, it gives CASDLGQGPVEETQYF.

The rearrangement links TRBV11-2 to TRBJ1-1; perhaps TRBD1 as D (5 bases). Germline values: CDR1 SGHAT, CDR2 FQNNGV. The CDR3 runs 13 residues. Trimming pared 5 bases from V and 8 bases from J, leaving 15 bases between. This CDR3 reads CASSPGTALEAFF. The CDR3 DNA is TGTGCCAGCAGCCCCGGGACTGCCTTGGAAGCTTTCTTT.

The rearrangement links TRBV2 to TRBJ2-5; maybe TRBD2 (5 bases). The germline CDR1 and CDR2 sequences are SNHLY and FYNNEI. The CDR3 consists of 12 residues. V lost 4 bases and J lost 4, with 7 bases in between. The CDR3 coding sequence is TGTGCCAGCAGTGGAACTAGAGAGACCCAGTACTTC. Residues: CASSGTRETQYF.

As for this clone: At the DNA level, this CDR3 is encoded by other sequences in the same sample as well. The V gene is TRBV18, the J gene TRBJ1-1; tentatively, D is TRBD1 (6 bases). Germline V lookup: CDR1 KGHSH, CDR2 LQKENI. The V end was cut by 3 bases, the J end by 3 bases, with 8 bases between. The CDR3 totals 13 residues. The CDR3 here is CASSPTGDTEAFF. CDR3 nucleotides: TGTGCCAGCTCACCGACAGGAGACACTGAAGCTTTCTTT. Variable domain in full (rest from reference TRBV18 and TRBJ1-1): NAGVMQNPRHLVRRRGQEARLRCSPMKGHSHVYWYRQLPEEGLKFMVYLQKENIIDESGMPKERFSAEFPKEGPSILRIQQVVRGDSAAYFCASSPTGDTEAFFGQGTRLTVV.

This clone was recorded a few times. This chain links TRBV15 with TRBJ1-1, with a weak D call TRBD1 (6 bases). This CDR3 spans 12 amino acids. Trimming took off 6 bases at V and 7 bases at J, with 12 bases between the two ends. The germline CDR1 and CDR2 sequences are LNHNV and YYDKDF (reference sequence). The CDR3 region is CATSNQGYEAFF. CDR3 nucleotides: TGTGCCACCAGTAACCAGGGGTATGAAGCTTTCTTT.

The sample holds one count of this clone. One junction end disagrees with the germline gene, perhaps due to a read error. The chain links TRBV6-5 to TRBJ1-1; 7 nucleotides align to TRBD1. The germline CDR1 and CDR2 sequences are MNHEY and SVGAGI. The CDR3 length is 15 residues. CDR3 bases: TGTGCCAGCACCTCAAGCACCGAGAGGACAGGCAGCTGGAGATTT. Residues: CASTSSTERTGSWRF.

This clone was detected once. V and J are TRBV9 and TRBJ2-3; weak D call: TRBD2 (5 bases). V gave up 0 bases and J gave up 3 bases, with 11 bases separating them. The CDR3 extends over 15 amino acids. The germline V gene encodes CDR1 SGDLS and CDR2 YYNGEE. Here the CDR3 reads CASSVAGGLTDTQYF. DNA of the CDR3: TGTGCCAGCAGCGTAGCAGGCGGGTTGACAGATACGCAGTATTTT.

The rearrangement joins TRBV27 to TRBJ1-2; TRBD1 agrees at 8 bases. This CDR3 has 15 residues. The V and J ends lost 3 bases and 7 bases, in that order; junction bases with no gene match: 10. Germline assignment: CDR1 MNHEY and CDR2 SMNVEV (reference sequence). Here the CDR3 reads CASSFRDRGIAGYTF. The DNA for the CDR3 is TGTGCCAGCAGTTTCCGAGACAGGGGTATCGCTGGCTACACCTTC.

The chain couples TRBV6-5 to TRBJ2-7; TRBD1 agrees at 9 bases. The length of the CDR3 is 14 residues. From germline, CDR1 is MNHEY and CDR2 SVGAGI. V lost 6 bases and J lost 6; bases outside the gene matches: 9. The CDR3 nucleotides are TGTGCCAGCAGCTATGGGACAGGGCCCACCGAGCAGTACTTC. Amino acids: CASSYGTGPTEQYF.

J is TRBJ2-7 and V is TRBV7-3; the D gene is possibly TRBD2 (7 bases). The germline gives CDR1 SGHTA, CDR2 FQGTGA. Deletions cut 1 base from V and 4 bases from J, with 11 bases between. The CDR3 runs 14 residues. CDR3 residues: CASSLRGGQYEQYF. The CDR3 DNA follows: TGTGCCAGCAGCTTAAGGGGGGGGCAGTACGAGCAGTACTTC.

V gene TRBV27 combines with J gene TRBJ1-2, with TRBD1 matching over 9 bases. V was clipped by 8 bases and J by 5 bases; unmatched bases: 9. CDR1 and CDR2 from the germline V gene are MNHEY and SMNVEV (reference sequence). CDR3 length: 14 residues. CDR3 bases: TGTGCCAGCGCCACCGGGACAGGGACGTATGGCTACACCTTC. Protein: CASATGTGTYGYTF.

The J gene is TRBJ2-6, the V gene TRBV2; no reliable D call. Per germline, CDR1 SNHLY and CDR2 FYNNEI. CDR3 size: 15 residues. The germline V and J ends were trimmed by 3 bases and 0 bases, with 6 bases remaining between them. The CDR3 protein is CASSEVGSGANVLTF. CDR3 sequence (DNA): TGTGCCAGCAGTGAGGTCGGCTCTGGGGCCAACGTCCTGACTTTC.

The genes are TRBV6-1 and TRBJ2-1; a possible D gene is TRBD1 (6 bases). The CDR3 has 14 amino acids. V lost 3 bases and J 15 bases, leaving 21 bases between the germline ends. The germline CDR1 and CDR2 sequences are MNHNS and SASEGT. The CDR3 sequence is CASSETGTNHDWFF. CDR3 bases: TGTGCCAGCAGTGAGACCGGGACAAATCATGATTGGTTCTTC.